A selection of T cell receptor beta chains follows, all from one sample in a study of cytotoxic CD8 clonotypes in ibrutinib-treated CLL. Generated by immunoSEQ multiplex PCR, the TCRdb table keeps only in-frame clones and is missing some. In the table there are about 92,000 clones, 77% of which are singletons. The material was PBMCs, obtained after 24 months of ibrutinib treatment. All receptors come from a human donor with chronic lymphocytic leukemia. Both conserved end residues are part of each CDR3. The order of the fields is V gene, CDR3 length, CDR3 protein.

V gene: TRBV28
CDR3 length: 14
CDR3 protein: CASSLRGVQGGYTF

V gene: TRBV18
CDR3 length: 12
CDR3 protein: CASSGPDQPQYF

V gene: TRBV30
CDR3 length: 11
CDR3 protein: CAWSGEETQYF

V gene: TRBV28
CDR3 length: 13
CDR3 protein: CASSSALNQPQHF

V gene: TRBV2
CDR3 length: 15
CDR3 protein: CASSEGTASTDTQYF

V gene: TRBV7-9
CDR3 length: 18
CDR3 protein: CASSSLGLAGGSVYEQYF

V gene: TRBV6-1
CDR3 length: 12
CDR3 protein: CASSTWAYEQYF

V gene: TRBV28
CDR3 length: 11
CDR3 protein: CASSFYDVAFF

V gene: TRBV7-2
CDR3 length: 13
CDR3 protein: CASSLTIEETQYF

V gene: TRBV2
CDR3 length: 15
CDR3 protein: CASSSRDTRTDTQYF

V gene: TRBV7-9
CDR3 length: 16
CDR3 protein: CASSSTRRTRQETQYF

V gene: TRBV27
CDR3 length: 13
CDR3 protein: CASIKGGNTEAFF

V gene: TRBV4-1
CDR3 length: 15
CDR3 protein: CASSQDADRGAGYTF

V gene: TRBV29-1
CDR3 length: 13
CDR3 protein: CSVSSLTHYEQYF

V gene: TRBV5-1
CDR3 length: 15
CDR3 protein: CASSLEAFSTDTQYF

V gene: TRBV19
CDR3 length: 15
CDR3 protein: CASSIGVFRTGELFF

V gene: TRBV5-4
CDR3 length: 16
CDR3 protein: CASSPAGGTGTDTQYF

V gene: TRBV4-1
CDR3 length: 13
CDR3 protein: CASSQVGGTHRYF

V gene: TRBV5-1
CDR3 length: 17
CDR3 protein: CASNVGYSGRIYNEQFF

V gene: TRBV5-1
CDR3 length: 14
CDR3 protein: CASTSGGPNNEQFF

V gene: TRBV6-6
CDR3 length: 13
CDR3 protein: CASSYFATDTQYF

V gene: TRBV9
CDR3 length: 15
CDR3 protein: CASSVGLATNEKLFF

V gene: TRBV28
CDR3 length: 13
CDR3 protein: CASIPPGGPEAFF

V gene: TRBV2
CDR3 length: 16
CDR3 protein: CASNETPGTGGTEAFF

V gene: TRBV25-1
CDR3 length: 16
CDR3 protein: CASSEYNSLDTGELFF

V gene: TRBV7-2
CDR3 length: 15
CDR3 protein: CASSLVGTGLYGYTF

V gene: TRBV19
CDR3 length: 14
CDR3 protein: CASSDTATYNEQFF

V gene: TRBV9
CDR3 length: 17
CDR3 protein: CASSAPKDRGISYGYTF

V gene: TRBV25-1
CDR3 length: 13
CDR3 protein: CASWDRIGSEAFF

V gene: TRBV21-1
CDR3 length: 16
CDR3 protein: CASSLPGHPGDNEQFF

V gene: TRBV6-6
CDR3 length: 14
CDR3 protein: CASSYGPGLETQYF

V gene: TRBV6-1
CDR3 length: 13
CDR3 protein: CASSGTANTEAFF

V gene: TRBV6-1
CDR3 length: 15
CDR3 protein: CASRTLRANGYGYTF

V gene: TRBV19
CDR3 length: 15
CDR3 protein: CASTDEQTYGEKLFF

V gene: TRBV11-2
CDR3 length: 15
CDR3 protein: CASSLVDSANTEAFF

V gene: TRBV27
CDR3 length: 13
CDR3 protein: CASSLSRFEGLFF

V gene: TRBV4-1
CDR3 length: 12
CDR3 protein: CASSSQDSEQYF

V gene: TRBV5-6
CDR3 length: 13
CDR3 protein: CASSLPQRDEQFF

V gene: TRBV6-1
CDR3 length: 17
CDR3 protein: CASSEGLRLTSGNTIYF

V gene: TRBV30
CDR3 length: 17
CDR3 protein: CAWSRRDSYFSGNTIYF

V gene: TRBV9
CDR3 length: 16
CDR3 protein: CASSPWGGQVADTQYF

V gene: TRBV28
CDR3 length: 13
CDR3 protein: CASSYQQGSEQFF

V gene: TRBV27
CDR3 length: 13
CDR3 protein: CASSLGANTEAFF

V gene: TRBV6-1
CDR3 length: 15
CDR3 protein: CASGGRRVDNSPLHF